This T cell receptor (beta chain) was sequenced during a study of cytomegalovirus exposure and HLA in healthy donors. Study-level findings and limits: An analysis done earlier found most TCR beta V segments productive about 87% or about 30% of the time. Three chains tied to CMV proved CMV antigen-specific in vitro. In a later analysis, specific HLA alleles were associated with 15,000 to 20,000 TCR beta sequences at a 0.05 false discovery rate.

Nominally healthy donors provided the samples, though records likely missed some immune exposures. PCR involved 60 Vbeta and 13 Jbeta primers. The assay was immunoSEQ multiplex PCR, and TCRdb's table has in-frame clones only and misses some. Among 80,000 to 130,000 clones listed, around 80% were seen once. This clone was counted a single time. Antigen specificity is unknown. At one end the junction does not follow the germline gene, possibly because of a read error. Germline V CDR1 and CDR2: GTSNPN, SVGIG (reference sequence). This CDR3 contains 16 residues. Sequencing input: PBMCs. The origin of this receptor is a female donor in good health and CMV-seropositive. The genes are TRBV30 and TRBJ2-4, with D maybe TRBD1 (5 bases). The CDR3 DNA follows: TGTGCCTGGGGTGTACCAGGGTTCCTAGCCAAAAACATTCAGTACTTC. Encoded protein: CAWGVPGFLAKNIQYF.